This TCR beta chain came from a study of CD8 T cells in ankylosing spondylitis. Study outcomes and limitations: Blood from ankylosing spondylitis patients appeared to carry a characteristic roughly 8-variant TCR beta motif.

TCRdb recomputed calls from the 5' RACE reads with MiXCR, one row per CDR3 protein. The sample records under 200,000 distinct CDR3 sequences, 10% to 15% being singletons. Trimming took off 7 bases at V and 2 bases at J, with 15 bases between the two ends. The CDR3 covers 14 residues. Looked up from germline, CDR1 is SGHTA and CDR2 is FQGNSA. This clonotype has a count of ten or more. Its antigen is still unknown. The V and J genes are TRBV7-2 and TRBJ2-7; a weak D match, TRBD1 (6 bases). This receptor was identified in a female donor with ankylosing spondylitis or in good health (not recorded which). Sequenced input: blood, either unsorted or a sorted T cell fraction (not recorded which). The CDR3 loop is CASTFQGSPYEQYF. The CDR3 bases are TGTGCCAGCACCTTCCAGGGGTCACCCTACGAGCAGTACTTC.